What follows are 10 T cell receptor beta chains derived from one specimen sequenced in a study of blood T cell repertoires in COVID-19. Produced via immunoSEQ multiplex PCR; TCRdb's table is partial and in-frame only. The sample includes about 150,000 clones, 65% to 85% of them seen just once. The specimen sequenced was peripheral blood. The receptors come from a woman older than 75 with acute or convalescent COVID-19.

This chain's CDR3 is CASSPDRANTGELFF. CDR3 nucleotides: TGCGCCAGCAGCCCGGACAGGGCAAACACCGGGGAGCTGTTTTTT. The genes are TRBV5-1 and TRBJ2-2, with 8 nucleotides matching TRBD1. V lost 4 bases, J lost 2 bases, and 4 bases stayed unmatched. The germline V gene encodes CDR1 SGHRS and CDR2 YFSETQ. The length of the CDR3 is 15 residues.

The chain uses TRBV18 and TRBJ1-4; 7 bases map to TRBD1. The CDR3 has 19 residues. Germline CDR1 and CDR2: KGHSH and LQKENI. Losses at the gene ends were 3 bases for V and 8 bases for J; bases not matched to a gene: 21. This chain's CDR3 is CASSPGTARGKTMGEKLFF. CDR3 coding DNA: TGTGCCAGCTCACCGGGCACAGCCAGGGGGAAAACGATGGGAGAAAAACTGTTTTTT.

The CDR3 reads CASSEGGRAFGNTIYF. DNA for the CDR3: TGTGCCAGCAGTGAAGGTGGCAGGGCGTTTGGAAACACCATATATTTT. The chain is built from TRBV2 and TRBJ1-3; weak D call: TRBD1 (5 bases). There are 16 residues in the CDR3. V was pared by 1 base and J by 3 bases, with 13 bases between. Germline values: CDR1 SNHLY, CDR2 FYNNEI.

This clone has just a few counts. The chain is built from TRBV9 and TRBJ2-1; no firm D call. Germline CDR1 SGDLS, CDR2 YYNGEE. V was trimmed by 1 base and J by 6 bases, leaving 5 bases between them. There are 12 residues in the CDR3. The CDR3 nucleotides are TGTGCCAGCAGCGTACTTTTCAATGAGCAGTTCTTC. This encodes CASSVLFNEQFF. Drawing the rest from reference TRBV9 and TRBJ2-1, the complete variable domain is DSGVTQTPKHLITATGQRVTLRCSPRSGDLSVYWYQQSLDQGLQFLIQYYNGEERAKGNILERFSAQQFPDLHSELNLSSLELGDSALYFCASSVLFNEQFFGPGTRLTVL.

V usage is TRBV19 and J usage is TRBJ2-4; tentative D call: TRBD2 (6 bases). The CDR3 sequence is 14 residues long. V lost 0 bases and J lost 3, with 6 bases in between. Germline loops: CDR1 LNHDA, CDR2 SQIVND (reference sequence). CDR3 region: CASSIDSGKNIQYF. The CDR3 DNA reads TGTGCCAGTAGTATAGATAGCGGCAAAAACATTCAGTACTTC.

The gene calls are TRBV4-3 and TRBJ1-5; D gene uncertain. The CDR3 covers 15 residues. Per the germline V gene, CDR1 is LGHNA and CDR2 is YSLEER. Trimming took off 1 base at V and 0 bases at J, with 7 bases between the two ends. The chain's CDR3 is CASSQVAGSNQPQHF. Here the CDR3 DNA reads TGCGCCAGCAGCCAAGTAGCGGGTAGCAATCAGCCCCAGCATTTT.

This rearrangement joins TRBV30 to TRBJ2-7, with 7 bases lining up with TRBD1. Germline V gene sequence: CDR1 GTSNPN, CDR2 SVGIG (reference sequence). This CDR3 has 11 residues. Trimming cost V 3 bases and J 6 bases; bases outside gene matches: 2. The CDR3 DNA follows: TGTGCCTGGAGGACAGGGCCCGAGCAGTACTTC. Translation: CAWRTGPEQYF.

The genes are TRBV30 and TRBJ1-1; no clear D. The ends were cut back, 2 bases at V and 6 bases at J, with 13 bases in the middle. CDR1 and CDR2 (germline): GTSNPN, SVGIG (reference sequence). CDR3 length: 13 residues. The CDR3 is CAWSPGRAAEAFF. The CDR3 bases are TGTGCCTGGAGTCCGGGGAGAGCGGCTGAAGCTTTCTTT.

V usage is TRBV7-3 and J usage is TRBJ2-1; D is undetermined. There are 13 residues in the CDR3. Germline V gene sequence: CDR1 SGHTA, CDR2 FQGTGA. Trimming removed 0 bases from V and 9 bases from J, with 9 bases in between. The CDR3 spells CASSLTGPSEQFF. The DNA of the CDR3 is TGTGCCAGCAGCTTAACTGGTCCCAGTGAGCAGTTCTTC.

V gene TRBV9 combines with J gene TRBJ1-1; TRBD1 matches at 11 bases. The CDR3 is made up of 15 amino acids. CDR1 is SGDLS and CDR2 is YYNGEE in the germline V gene. The V segment lost 1 base and the J segment 5 bases; nucleotides outside the gene matches: 4. Written as DNA, the CDR3 is TGTGCCAGCAGCGTACTAGGACAGGGGGCAACTGAAGCTTTCTTT. Protein product: CASSVLGQGATEAFF.